This T cell receptor beta chain was documented in a study of T cell responses to AZD1222 COVID-19 vaccine. With regard to this clone: Its antigen remains unknown.

The assay was immunoSEQ multiplex PCR, and TCRdb's table has in-frame clones only and misses some. This table holds 120,000 or so clones, around nine tenths found once. Notes on the study in general: Clonal diversity may have been underestimated in mostly white British donors. Following two doses of AZD1222, Spike-specific TCR breadth and depth rose. Among vaccine-associated CD4 TCRs, coverage spanned spike, with dominance at 160-218 and 743-854.

The length of the CDR3 is 15 residues. Looked up from germline, CDR1 is MDHEN and CDR2 is SYDVKM. V lost 5 bases and J lost 1, with 14 bases in between. Source: peripheral blood, taken 28 days after the second AZD1222 dose. The receptor's source is an adult who received the AZD1222 COVID-19 vaccine. The rearrangement uses TRBV28 and TRBJ1-1, with D possibly matching TRBD1 (6 bases). This chain's CDR3 is CASSESRGWNTEAFF. The DNA for the CDR3 is TGTGCCAGCAGTGAATCGAGGGGGTGGAACACTGAAGCTTTCTTT.